A single sample is the source of the 18 T cell receptor beta chains below, sequenced in a study of shared clonotypes between healthy human individuals. Sequenced by immunoSEQ multiplex PCR; TCRdb stores in-frame clones only, minus some. The sample gives roughly 2 million clones, 90% to 96% of which show up once; around 0.13% is in the top ten. The sample was naive CD4+ T cells sorted from blood. Documented subset: CD45RA+ positively selected. Receptors originate from a man aged 18 to 30 in good health.

The genes are TRBV5-1 and TRBJ1-2; no clear D. The CDR3 sequence is 13 residues long. Per the germline V gene, CDR1 is SGHRS and CDR2 is YFSETQ. V was pared by 3 bases and J by 4 bases, with 10 bases between. CDR3 in amino acids: CASSSALVYGYTF. As DNA, the CDR3 is TGCGCCAGCAGCTCAGCGCTCGTCTATGGCTACACCTTC.

With regard to this clone: Other DNA sequences in the sample encode the same CDR3. The V and J genes are TRBV5-1 and TRBJ1-5, with a weak D call TRBD1 (5 bases). Trimming stripped 4 bases from V and 2 bases from J, with 10 bases between. The germline gives CDR1 SGHRS, CDR2 YFSETQ. This CDR3 region has 14 residues. The CDR3 reads CASSLTGGNQPQHF. CDR3 in DNA: TGCGCCAGCAGCCTAACAGGAGGCAATCAGCCCCAGCATTTT. The complete variable domain, with remaining parts taken from reference TRBV5-1 and TRBJ1-5, reads KAGVTQTPRYLIKTRGQQVTLSCSPISGHRSVSWYQQTPGQGLQFLFEYFSETQRNKGNFPGRFSGRQFSNSRSEMNVSTLELGDSALYLCASSLTGGNQPQHFGDGTRLSIL.

In the case of this clone: The same CDR3 arises from other DNA sequences in this sample as well. This chain links TRBV5-1 with TRBJ1-2; D gene unclear. Germline V CDR1 and CDR2: SGHRS, YFSETQ. CDR3 length: 12 amino acids. V dropped 0 bases and J dropped 6 bases, with 6 bases sitting between them. The CDR3 protein is CASSLVGDGYTF. The CDR3, as DNA: TGCGCCAGCAGCTTGGTTGGCGATGGCTACACCTTC.

V and J are TRBV2 and TRBJ2-3; 7 nucleotides match TRBD1. The CDR3 length is 14 residues. Trimming took 5 bases from V and 3 from J; bases not matched to a gene: 5. Germline loops: CDR1 SNHLY, CDR2 FYNNEI. This CDR3 is CASSWQGETDTQYF. CDR3 DNA: TGTGCCAGCAGTTGGCAGGGGGAGACAGATACGCAGTATTTT.

The CDR3 nucleotides are TGTGCCAGCAGACTCGACAGGGGGGCACCCCTCCACTTT. Protein sequence: CASRLDRGAPLHF. The chain joins TRBV28 to TRBJ1-6; 9 positions match TRBD1. The CDR3 is made up of 13 amino acids. V trimming: 6 bases; J trimming: 11 bases; junction bases outside the gene matches: 5. Germline V gene lookup returns CDR1 MDHEN and CDR2 SYDVKM.

The chain links TRBV5-1 to TRBJ2-7, with a tentative D call TRBD1 (6 bases). The CDR3 loop spans 14 amino acids. V lost 4 bases to trimming and J lost 5 bases, with 16 bases between them. Germline assignment: CDR1 SGHRS and CDR2 YFSETQ. CDR3 bases: TGCGCCAGCAGCCCACGGACAGTACACAACGAGCAGTACTTC. It specifies CASSPRTVHNEQYF.

This chain connects TRBV30 to TRBJ2-7; D is possibly TRBD2 (5 bases). The CDR3 extends over 15 amino acids. V lost 0 bases and J lost 1, with 13 bases in between. Germline V gene lookup returns CDR1 GTSNPN and CDR2 SVGIG (reference sequence). The CDR3 DNA reads TGTGCCTGGAGTGTACTGGAGGCCGGATCCTACGAGCAGTACTTC. Protein sequence: CAWSVLEAGSYEQYF.

The chain uses TRBV18 and TRBJ2-2; D remains ambiguous. V was pared by 3 bases and J by 6 bases, with 11 bases between. Germline V lookup: CDR1 KGHSH, CDR2 LQKENI. The CDR3 spans 14 residues. The CDR3 DNA follows: TGTGCCAGCTCACCTCTCGAACTGGCCGGGGAGCTGTTTTTT. This translates into CASSPLELAGELFF.

This sequence joins TRBV5-1 and TRBJ1-6; D is unclear. Trimming removed 1 base at V and 10 bases at J, with 18 bases between. Per germline, CDR1 SGHRS and CDR2 YFSETQ. The CDR3 covers 16 residues. The CDR3 DNA follows: TGCGCCAGCAGCTTGTTGGCCAAGCCAGAAATCTCACCCCTCCACTTT. This translates into CASSLLAKPEISPLHF.

This chain links TRBV5-6 with TRBJ1-1; D call uncertain. Germline-derived CDR1 and CDR2 are SGHDT and YYEEEE. Trimming removed 0 bases from V and 11 bases from J, with 14 bases in between. The CDR3 covers 13 residues. CDR3 DNA: TGTGCCAGCAGCTTGGGGGCCGGGAGTGTGGCTTTCTTT. Its translation: CASSLGAGSVAFF. The variable domain in full, completed from reference TRBV5-6 and TRBJ1-1, reads DAGVTQSPTHLIKTRGQQVTLRCSPKSGHDTVSWYQQALGQGPQFIFQYYEEEERQRGNFPDRFSGHQFPNYSSELNVNALLLGDSALYLCASSLGAGSVAFFGQGTRLTVV.

The CDR3 spells CASGAGGFADTQYF. In DNA form, the CDR3 reads TGCGCCAGCGGGGCAGGGGGCTTTGCAGATACGCAGTATTTT. The chain joins TRBV10-1 to TRBJ2-3; 8 bases match TRBD1. The CDR3 has 14 residues. In germline, CDR1 is WNHNN, CDR2 SYGVQD (reference sequence). J gave up 4 bases and V 8 bases, and 8 bases lay outside the gene matches.

The gene calls are TRBV7-9 and TRBJ2-3; the D gene is possibly TRBD2 (6 bases). CDR1 and CDR2 from the germline V gene are SEHNR and FQNEAQ (reference sequence). Trimming stripped 5 bases from V and 2 bases from J, with 11 bases between. The CDR3 is 14 residues long. The CDR3 spells CASSIAGFTDTQYF. CDR3 in DNA: TGTGCCAGCAGCATCGCGGGATTCACAGATACGCAGTATTTT. Full variable domain (missing parts from reference TRBV7-9 and TRBJ2-3): DTGVSQNPRHKITKRGQNVTFRCDPISEHNRLYWYRQTLGQGPEFLTYFQNEAQLEKSRLLSDRFSAERPKGSFSTLEIQRTEQGDSAMYLCASSIAGFTDTQYFGPGTRLTVL.

This chain joins TRBV5-1 and TRBJ2-1; D is perhaps TRBD2 (6 bases). The CDR3 contains 17 residues. Germline loops: CDR1 SGHRS, CDR2 YFSETQ. Deletions cut 3 bases from V and 6 bases from J, with 22 bases between. The CDR3 DNA reads TGCGCCAGCAGCTGGGGTGGGGGGTCCCTGGGCCTCAATGAGCAGTTCTTC. Translated, it gives CASSWGGGSLGLNEQFF.

The count of this clone is one. The chain uses TRBV28 and TRBJ2-6, with TRBD1 matching 8 bases. Germline-derived CDR1 and CDR2 are MDHEN and SYDVKM. The CDR3 loop spans 17 amino acids. The junction had 11 bases not matched to a gene; V was cut back by 10 bases and J by 0 bases. This CDR3 reads CATNGQGRYSGANVLTF. The CDR3 DNA is TGTGCCACCAACGGACAGGGCCGCTACTCTGGGGCCAACGTCCTGACTTTC.

Comments on this clone: Additional DNA sequences in this sample encode the identical CDR3. The V gene is TRBV5-1, the J gene TRBJ2-5; unclear D gene. Germline V gene data show CDR1 as SGHRS and CDR2 as YFSETQ. This CDR3 comprises 13 residues. Trimming stripped 0 bases from V and 4 bases from J, with 7 bases between. CDR3 DNA sequence: TGCGCCAGCAGCTTGGTGGTGGCAGAGACCCAGTACTTC. It translates to CASSLVVAETQYF.

About this clone: Distinct nucleotide sequences in the sample also encode this CDR3. The chain joins TRBV7-9 to TRBJ2-3; D is possibly TRBD2 (6 bases). V was pared by 5 bases and J by 0 bases, with 12 bases between. This CDR3 is built from 15 residues. Germline V lookup: CDR1 SEHNR, CDR2 FQNEAQ (reference sequence). The CDR3 nucleotides read TGTGCCAGCAGCCTAGTCGGGACTAGCACAGATACGCAGTATTTT. This codes for CASSLVGTSTDTQYF.

The gene calls are TRBV27 and TRBJ2-1, with no clear D. Germline-derived CDR1 and CDR2 are MNHEY and SMNVEV (reference sequence). Trimming shortened V by 3 bases and J by 9 bases, and 9 bases separated the two germline ends. The length of the CDR3 is 12 residues. CDR3 nucleotides: TGTGCCAGCAGTTTCCCTGGACCTGAGCAGTTCTTC. Protein product: CASSFPGPEQFF.

The gene calls are TRBV5-5 and TRBJ1-4; tentatively, D is TRBD1 (6 bases). Trimming pared 4 bases from V and 5 bases from J, leaving 18 bases between. This CDR3 has 16 residues. The V gene's germline CDR1 is SGHKS and CDR2 YYEKEE (reference sequence). The CDR3 here is CASSPGYGGRNEKLFF. DNA for the CDR3: TGTGCCAGCAGCCCGGGGTACGGGGGCCGAAATGAAAAACTGTTTTTT.